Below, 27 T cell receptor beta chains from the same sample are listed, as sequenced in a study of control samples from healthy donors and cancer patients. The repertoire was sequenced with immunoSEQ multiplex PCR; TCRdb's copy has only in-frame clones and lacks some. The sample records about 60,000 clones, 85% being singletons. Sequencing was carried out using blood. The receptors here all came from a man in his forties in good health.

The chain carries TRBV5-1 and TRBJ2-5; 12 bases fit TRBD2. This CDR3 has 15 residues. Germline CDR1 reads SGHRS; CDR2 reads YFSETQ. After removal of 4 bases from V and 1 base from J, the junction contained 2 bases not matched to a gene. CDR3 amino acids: CASSLLAGGQETQYF. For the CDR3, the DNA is TGCGCCAGCAGCCTACTAGCGGGGGGCCAAGAGACCCAGTACTTC.

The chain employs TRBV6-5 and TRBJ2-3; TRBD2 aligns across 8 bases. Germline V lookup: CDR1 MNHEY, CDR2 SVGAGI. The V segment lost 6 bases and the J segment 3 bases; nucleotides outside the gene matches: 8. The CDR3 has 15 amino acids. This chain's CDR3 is CASSMIAGRTDTQYF. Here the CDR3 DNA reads TGTGCCAGCAGCATGATAGCGGGGAGGACAGATACGCAGTATTTT.

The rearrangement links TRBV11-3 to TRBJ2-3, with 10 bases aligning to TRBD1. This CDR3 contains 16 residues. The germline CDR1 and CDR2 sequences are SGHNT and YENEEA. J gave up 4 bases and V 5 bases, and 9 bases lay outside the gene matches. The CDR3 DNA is TGTGCCAGCAGCCCTCGACAGGGGGCCGGCTCAGATACGCAGTATTTT. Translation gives CASSPRQGAGSDTQYF.

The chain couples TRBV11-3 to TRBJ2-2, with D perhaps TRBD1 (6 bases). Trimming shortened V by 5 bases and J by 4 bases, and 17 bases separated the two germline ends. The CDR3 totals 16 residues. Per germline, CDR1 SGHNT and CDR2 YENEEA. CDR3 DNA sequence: TGTGCCAGCAGCCTCCTCGGGACACCCAGCACCGGGGAGCTGTTTTTT. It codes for CASSLLGTPSTGELFF. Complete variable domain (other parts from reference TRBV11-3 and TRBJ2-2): EAGVVQSPRYKIIEKKQPVAFWCNPISGHNTLYWYLQNLGQGPELLIRYENEEAVDDSQLPKDRFSAERLKGVDSTLKIQPAELGDSAVYLCASSLLGTPSTGELFFGEGSRLTVL.

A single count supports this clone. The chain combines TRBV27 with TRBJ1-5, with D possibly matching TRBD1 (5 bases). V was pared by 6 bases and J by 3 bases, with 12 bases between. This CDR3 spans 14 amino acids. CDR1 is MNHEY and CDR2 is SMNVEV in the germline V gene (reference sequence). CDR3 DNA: TGTGCCAGCAGCCTGACAGCTTCCAATCAGCCCCAGCATTTT. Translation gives CASSLTASNQPQHF.

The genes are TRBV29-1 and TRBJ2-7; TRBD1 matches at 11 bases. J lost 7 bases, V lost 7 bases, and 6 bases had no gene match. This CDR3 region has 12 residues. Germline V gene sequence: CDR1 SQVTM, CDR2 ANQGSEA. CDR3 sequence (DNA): TGCAGCGCCTGGGACAGGGGGAGGGAGCAGTACTTC. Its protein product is CSAWDRGREQYF.

The CDR3 sequence is CASSWSLDNTDTQYF. The CDR3 DNA is TGCGCCAGCAGCTGGAGTTTAGATAACACAGATACGCAGTATTTT. The rearrangement links TRBV4-3 to TRBJ2-3; D call uncertain. V lost 5 bases and J lost 2, with 14 bases in between. This CDR3 region has 15 residues. Germline V gives CDR1 LGHNA, CDR2 YSLEER.

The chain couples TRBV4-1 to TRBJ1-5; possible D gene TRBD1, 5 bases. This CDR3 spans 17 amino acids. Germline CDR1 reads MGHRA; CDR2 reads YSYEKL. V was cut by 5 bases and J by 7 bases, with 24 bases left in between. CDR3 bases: TGCGCCAGCAGCTCCAATGTCGGGACTCCGGAGGCGCAGCCCCAGCATTTT. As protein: CASSSNVGTPEAQPQHF.

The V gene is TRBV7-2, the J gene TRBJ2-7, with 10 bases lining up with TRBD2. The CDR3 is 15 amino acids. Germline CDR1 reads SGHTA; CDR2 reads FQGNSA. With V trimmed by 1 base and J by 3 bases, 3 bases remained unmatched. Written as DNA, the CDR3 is TGTGCCAGCAGCTTAGAGGCTAGCGGGAGCTACGAGCAGTACTTC. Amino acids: CASSLEASGSYEQYF. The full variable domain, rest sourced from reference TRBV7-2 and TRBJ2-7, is GAGVSQSPSNKVTEKGKDVELRCDPISGHTALYWYRQSLGQGLEFLIYFQGNSAPDKSGLPSDRFSAERTGGSVSTLTIQRTQQEDSAVYLCASSLEASGSYEQYFGPGTRLTVT.

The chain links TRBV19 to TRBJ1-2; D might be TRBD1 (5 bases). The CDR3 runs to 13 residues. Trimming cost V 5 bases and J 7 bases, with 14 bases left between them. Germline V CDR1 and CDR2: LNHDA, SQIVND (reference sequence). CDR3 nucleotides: TGTGCCAGTAGTGCGGGACCAAACCTTGGCTACACCTTC. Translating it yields CASSAGPNLGYTF.

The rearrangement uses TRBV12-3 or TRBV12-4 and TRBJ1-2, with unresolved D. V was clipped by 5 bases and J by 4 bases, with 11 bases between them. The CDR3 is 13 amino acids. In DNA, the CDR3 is TGTGCCAGCAGTCCCCCCCAGGTCTATGGCTACACCTTC. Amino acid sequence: CASSPPQVYGYTF.

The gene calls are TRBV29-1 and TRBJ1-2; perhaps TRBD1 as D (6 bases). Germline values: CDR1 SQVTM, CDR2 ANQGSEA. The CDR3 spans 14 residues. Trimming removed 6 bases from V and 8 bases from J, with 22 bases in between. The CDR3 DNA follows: TGCAGCGTCGACCGGGGGGCGTTTGTCCAAGGCTACACCTTC. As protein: CSVDRGAFVQGYTF.

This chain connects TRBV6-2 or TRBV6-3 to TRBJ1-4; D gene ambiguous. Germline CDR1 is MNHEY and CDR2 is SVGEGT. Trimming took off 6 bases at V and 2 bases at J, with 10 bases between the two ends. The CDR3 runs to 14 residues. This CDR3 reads CASSPVGTNEKLFF. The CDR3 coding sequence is TGTGCCAGCAGCCCAGTTGGGACTAATGAAAAACTGTTTTTT.

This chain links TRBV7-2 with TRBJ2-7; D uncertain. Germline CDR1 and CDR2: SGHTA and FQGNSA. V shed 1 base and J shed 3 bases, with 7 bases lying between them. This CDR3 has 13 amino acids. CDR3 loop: CASSLGVNYEQYF. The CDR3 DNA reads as TGTGCCAGCAGCTTAGGGGTTAACTACGAGCAGTACTTC.

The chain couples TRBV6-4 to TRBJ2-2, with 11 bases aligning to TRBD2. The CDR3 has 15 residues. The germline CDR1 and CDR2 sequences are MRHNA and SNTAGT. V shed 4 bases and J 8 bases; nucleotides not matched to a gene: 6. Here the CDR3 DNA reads TGTGCCAGCAGTGGAACTAGCGGGAGTTCTGGGGAGCTGTTTTTT. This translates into CASSGTSGSSGELFF.

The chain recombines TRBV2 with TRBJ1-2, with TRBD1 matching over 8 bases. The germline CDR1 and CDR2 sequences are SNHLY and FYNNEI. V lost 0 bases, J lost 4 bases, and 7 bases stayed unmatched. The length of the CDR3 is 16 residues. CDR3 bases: TGTGCCAGCAGTGAAGCTCTGGGACAGGACTTCTATGGCTACACCTTC. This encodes CASSEALGQDFYGYTF.

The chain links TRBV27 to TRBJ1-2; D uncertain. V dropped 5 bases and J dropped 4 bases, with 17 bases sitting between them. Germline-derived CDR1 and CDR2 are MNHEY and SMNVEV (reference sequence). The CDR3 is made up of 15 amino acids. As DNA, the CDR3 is TGTGCCAGCAGTCTCCGTCGGGGTGGTACCTATGGCTACACCTTC. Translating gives CASSLRRGGTYGYTF.

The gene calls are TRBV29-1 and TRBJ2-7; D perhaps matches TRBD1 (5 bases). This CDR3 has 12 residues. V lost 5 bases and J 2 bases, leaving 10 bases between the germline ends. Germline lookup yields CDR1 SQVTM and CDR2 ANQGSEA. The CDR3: CSVRDSPYEQYF. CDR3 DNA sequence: TGCAGCGTTCGCGACAGCCCCTACGAGCAGTACTTC.

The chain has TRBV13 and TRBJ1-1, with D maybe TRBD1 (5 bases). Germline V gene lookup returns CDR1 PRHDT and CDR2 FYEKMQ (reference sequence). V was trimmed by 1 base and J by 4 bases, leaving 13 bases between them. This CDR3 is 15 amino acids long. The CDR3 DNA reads TGTGCCAGCAGCTTAGTCGGGACGTCGCCCACTGAAGCTTTCTTT. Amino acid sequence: CASSLVGTSPTEAFF.

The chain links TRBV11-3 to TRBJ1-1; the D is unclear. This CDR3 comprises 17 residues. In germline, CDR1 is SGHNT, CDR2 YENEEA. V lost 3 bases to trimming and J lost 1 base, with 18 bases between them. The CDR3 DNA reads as TGTGCCAGCAGCTTCCGTCGACTCGAGCACAAGAACACTGAAGCTTTCTTT. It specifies CASSFRRLEHKNTEAFF. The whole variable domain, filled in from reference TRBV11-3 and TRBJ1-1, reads EAGVVQSPRYKIIEKKQPVAFWCNPISGHNTLYWYLQNLGQGPELLIRYENEEAVDDSQLPKDRFSAERLKGVDSTLKIQPAELGDSAVYLCASSFRRLEHKNTEAFFGQGTRLTVV.

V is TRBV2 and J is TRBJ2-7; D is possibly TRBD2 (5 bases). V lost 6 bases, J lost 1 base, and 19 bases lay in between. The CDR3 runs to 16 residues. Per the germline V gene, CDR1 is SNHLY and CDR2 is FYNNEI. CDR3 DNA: TGTGCCAGCAGACTCTCGGGGAAAGCACGATCCTACGAGCAGTACTTC. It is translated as CASRLSGKARSYEQYF.

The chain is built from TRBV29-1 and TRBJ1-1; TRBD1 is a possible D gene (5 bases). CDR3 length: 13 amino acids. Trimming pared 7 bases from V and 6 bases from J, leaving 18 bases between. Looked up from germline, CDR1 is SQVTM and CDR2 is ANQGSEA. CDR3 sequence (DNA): TGCAGCGCCCGCTCGGGAGGGGAGGCTGAAGCTTTCTTT. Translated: CSARSGGEAEAFF.

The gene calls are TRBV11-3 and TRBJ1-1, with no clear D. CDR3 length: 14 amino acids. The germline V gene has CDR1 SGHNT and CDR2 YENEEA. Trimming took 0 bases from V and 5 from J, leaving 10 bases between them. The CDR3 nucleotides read TGTGCCAGCAGCTTAGATCCGGGTTGGACTGAAGCTTTCTTT. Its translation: CASSLDPGWTEAFF.

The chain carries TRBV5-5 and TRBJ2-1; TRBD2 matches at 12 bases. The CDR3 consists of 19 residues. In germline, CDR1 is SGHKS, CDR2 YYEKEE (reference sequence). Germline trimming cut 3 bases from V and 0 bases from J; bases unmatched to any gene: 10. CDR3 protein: CASSSSGLAGLSSYNEQFF. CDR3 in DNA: TGTGCCAGCAGCTCATCGGGACTAGCGGGTCTTAGCTCCTACAATGAGCAGTTCTTC. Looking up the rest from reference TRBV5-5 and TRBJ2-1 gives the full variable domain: DAGVTQSPTHLIKTRGQQVTLRCSPISGHKSVSWYQQVLGQGPQFIFQYYEKEERGRGNFPDRFSARQFPNYSSELNVNALLLGDSALYLCASSSSGLAGLSSYNEQFFGPGTRLTVL.

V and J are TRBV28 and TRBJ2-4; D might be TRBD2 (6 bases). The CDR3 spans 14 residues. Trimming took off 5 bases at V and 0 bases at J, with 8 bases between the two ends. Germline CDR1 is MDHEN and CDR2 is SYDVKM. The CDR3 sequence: CASSPGLAKNIQYF. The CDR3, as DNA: TGTGCCAGCAGTCCGGGACTAGCCAAAAACATTCAGTACTTC.

CDR3 amino acids: CASSTLGGQDEQFF. In DNA, the CDR3 is TGTGCCAGTAGTACCTTGGGGGGGCAGGATGAGCAGTTCTTC. V usage is TRBV19 and J usage is TRBJ2-1, with a tentative D call TRBD2 (7 bases). This CDR3 is built from 14 residues. The V and J ends lost 4 bases and 8 bases respectively, with 15 bases between them. Germline CDR1 reads LNHDA; CDR2 reads SQIVND (reference sequence).

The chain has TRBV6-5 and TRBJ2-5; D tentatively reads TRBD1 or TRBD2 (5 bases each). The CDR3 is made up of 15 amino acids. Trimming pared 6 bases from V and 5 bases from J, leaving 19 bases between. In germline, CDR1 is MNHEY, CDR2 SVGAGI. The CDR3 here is CASRWGLGSVETQYF. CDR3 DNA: TGTGCCAGCAGATGGGGGTTAGGTTCTGTGGAGACCCAGTACTTC.